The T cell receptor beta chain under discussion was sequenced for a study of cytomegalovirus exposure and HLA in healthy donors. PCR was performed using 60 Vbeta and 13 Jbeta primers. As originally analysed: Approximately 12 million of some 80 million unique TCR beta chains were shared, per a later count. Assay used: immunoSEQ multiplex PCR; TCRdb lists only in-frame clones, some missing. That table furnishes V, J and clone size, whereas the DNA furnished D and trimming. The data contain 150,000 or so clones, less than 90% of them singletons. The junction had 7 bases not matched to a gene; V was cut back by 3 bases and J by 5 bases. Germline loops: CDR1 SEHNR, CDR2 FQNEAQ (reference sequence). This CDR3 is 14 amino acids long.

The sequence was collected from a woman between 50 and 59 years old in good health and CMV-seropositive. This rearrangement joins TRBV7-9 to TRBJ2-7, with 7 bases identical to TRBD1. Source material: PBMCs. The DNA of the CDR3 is TGTGCCAGCAGCTTCGACAGGGCGGAGGACGAGCAGTACTTC. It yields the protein CASSFDRAEDEQYF.